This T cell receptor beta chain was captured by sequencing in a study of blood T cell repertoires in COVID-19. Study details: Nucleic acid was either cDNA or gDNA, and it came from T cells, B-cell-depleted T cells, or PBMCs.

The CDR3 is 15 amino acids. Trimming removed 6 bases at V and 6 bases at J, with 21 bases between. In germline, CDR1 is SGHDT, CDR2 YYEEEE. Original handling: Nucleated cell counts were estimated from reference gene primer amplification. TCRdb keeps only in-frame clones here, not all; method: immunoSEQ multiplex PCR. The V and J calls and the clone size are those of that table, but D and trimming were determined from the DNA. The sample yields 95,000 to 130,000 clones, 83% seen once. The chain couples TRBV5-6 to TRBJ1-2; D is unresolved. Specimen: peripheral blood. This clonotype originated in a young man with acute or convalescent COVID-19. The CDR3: CASTLAWAKWDGYTF. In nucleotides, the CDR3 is TGTGCCAGCACCCTCGCATGGGCGAAGTGGGATGGCTACACCTTC.